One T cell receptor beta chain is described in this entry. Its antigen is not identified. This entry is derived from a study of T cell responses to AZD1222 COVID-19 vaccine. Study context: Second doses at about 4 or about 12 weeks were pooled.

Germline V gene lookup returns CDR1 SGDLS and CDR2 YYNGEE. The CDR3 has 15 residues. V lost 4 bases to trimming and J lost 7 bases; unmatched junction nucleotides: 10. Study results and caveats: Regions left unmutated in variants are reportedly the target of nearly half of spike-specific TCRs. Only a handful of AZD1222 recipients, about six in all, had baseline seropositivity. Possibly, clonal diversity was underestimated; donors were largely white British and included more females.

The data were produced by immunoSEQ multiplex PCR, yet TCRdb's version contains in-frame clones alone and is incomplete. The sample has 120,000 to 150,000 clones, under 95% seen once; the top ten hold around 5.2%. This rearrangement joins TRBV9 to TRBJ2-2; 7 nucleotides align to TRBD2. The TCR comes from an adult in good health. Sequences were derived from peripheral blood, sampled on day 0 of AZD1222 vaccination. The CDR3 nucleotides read TGTGCCAGCAGCAAACACTTGGGGGGGAACGGGGAGCTGTTTTTT. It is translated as CASSKHLGGNGELFF.